The clone carrying this T cell receptor (beta chain) has only one observation. In germline, CDR1 is SGHKS, CDR2 YYEKEE (reference sequence). The CDR3 length is 16 residues. V lost 1 base to trimming and J lost 5 bases; unmatched junction nucleotides: 6. Authors' processing steps: Nucleated cell counts were estimated from reference gene primer amplification. Produced via immunoSEQ multiplex PCR; TCRdb's table is partial and in-frame only. V, J and clone size are taken as reported in that table, and D and trimming were inferred from the DNA itself. The profile covers fewer than 250,000 clones, with 88% appearing a single time and approximately 1.8% taken by the ten largest. The data were obtained in a study of blood T cell repertoires in COVID-19. The overall study: Researchers got acute and convalescent COVID-19 samples from the United States, Italy and Spain. Sources were T cells, B-cell-depleted T cells, or PBMCs; the material itself was cDNA or gDNA.

The J gene is TRBJ2-7, the V gene TRBV5-5; 13 nucleotides line up with TRBD2. Material: peripheral blood. This TCR derives from a man between 70 and 80 years old with acute or convalescent COVID-19. The CDR3 bases are TGTGCCAGCAGCTTGAAACTAGCGGGAGGGCCGCACGAGCAGTACTTC. Translation gives CASSLKLAGGPHEQYF.